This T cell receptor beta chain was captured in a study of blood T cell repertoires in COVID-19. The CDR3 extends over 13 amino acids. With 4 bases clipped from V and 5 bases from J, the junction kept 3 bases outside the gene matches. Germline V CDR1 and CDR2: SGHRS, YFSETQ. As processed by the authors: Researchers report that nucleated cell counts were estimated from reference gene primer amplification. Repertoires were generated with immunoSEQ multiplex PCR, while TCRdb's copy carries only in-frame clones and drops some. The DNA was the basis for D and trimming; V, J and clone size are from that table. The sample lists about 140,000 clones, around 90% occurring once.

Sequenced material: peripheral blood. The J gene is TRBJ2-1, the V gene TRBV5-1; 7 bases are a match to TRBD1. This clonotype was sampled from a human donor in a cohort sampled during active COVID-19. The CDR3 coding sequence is TGCGCCAGCAGCGTTGGACAGGACAATGAGCAGTTCTTC. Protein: CASSVGQDNEQFF.